This TCR beta chain was sequenced for a study of T cell repertoires in cytomegalovirus infection. Study-wide background: Selection of CMV epitopes for the study included recently identified HLA-C-restricted and well-studied HLA-B-restricted ones. CMV infection together with matching HLA type was indicated by public TCR beta signatures. Study-wide findings and caveats: CMV-specific HLA-C-restricted TCR beta clonotypes dominated the ex vivo response. Adding up the frequency of public TCR beta families identified people who carried CMV plus the relevant HLA.

From the reads, TCRdb called clonotypes with MiXCR, one entry per CDR3 protein. The sample carries some 920,000 distinct CDR3 sequences, about 33% recorded once. This clonotype was detected only a few times. The antigen remains unidentified. Germline CDR1 and CDR2: LNHNV and YYDKDF (reference sequence). This CDR3 is 15 amino acids long. Between the trimmed V and J ends, which lost 5 bases and 4 bases, there was a span of 17 bases. Here the sequenced sample was cultured CD8+ T cells from PBMCs, taken from culture after CMV antigen stimulation. The source of this sequence is a human donor in good health (CMV status not recorded). Some clones in this sample may be carry-over from other donors' samples. The chain combines TRBV15 with TRBJ1-2; D possibly corresponds to TRBD1 (6 bases). The CDR3 nucleotides are TGTGCCACCAGCGGAAGCAGGGGTTCCAGCTATGGCTACACCTTC. Translating gives CATSGSRGSSYGYTF.